Listed below are T cell receptor beta chains from one sample, sequenced in a study of blood T cell repertoires in COVID-19. The assay was immunoSEQ multiplex PCR, and TCRdb's table has in-frame clones only and misses some. The table lists about 140,000 clones, about 80% of them singletons. The sample was peripheral blood. These receptors were obtained from an older man who had recovered from COVID-19. Each CDR3 is given without its conserved first and last residue.

cdr3_aa	v_call	j_call
ASSATDRAEKLF	TRBV9	TRBJ1-4
ASSFAQDMNTEAF	TRBV12-1	TRBJ1-1
ASSFGQKSTDTQY	TRBV5-6	TRBJ2-3
AWSPVGRGGNTIY	TRBV30	TRBJ1-3
ASSFWPRDTGELF	TRBV5-1	TRBJ2-2
SVFSGTSYNEQF	TRBV29-1	TRBJ2-1
AWTDRGDYGYT	TRBV30	TRBJ1-2
ASSYSMAGAGNTIY	TRBV6-6	TRBJ1-3
ASSQFAGVETQY	TRBV4-3	TRBJ2-5
ASSFIGSGNTIY	TRBV5-1	TRBJ1-3
ASSWGLAGGEQY	TRBV5-4	TRBJ2-7
ASSGTGGGSMQPQH	TRBV6-1	TRBJ1-5
ASSRGTGVGQPQH	TRBV11-1	TRBJ1-5
AIRTGTGKTEAF	TRBV10-3	TRBJ1-1
ASKSSIGPYNEQF	TRBV6-5	TRBJ2-1
ASSLETGGHTEAF	TRBV7-9	TRBJ1-1
ASSLSGLSTDTQY	TRBV7-9	TRBJ2-3
SAGTGSYEQY	TRBV29-1	TRBJ2-7
ASSSSSYNEQF	TRBV27	TRBJ2-1
ASSPGPATPYGYT	TRBV5-6	TRBJ1-2
AIRPSGSDQDTQY	TRBV10-3	TRBJ2-3
SASRDTGELF	TRBV20-1	TRBJ2-2
ASSLWTASIEQF	TRBV19	TRBJ2-1
ASSQGLQGAYGYT	TRBV4-1	TRBJ1-2
ASRPGLAAYEQY	TRBV6-5	TRBJ2-7
ATGNGNTGRDEQF	TRBV6-4	TRBJ2-1
ASSIITSGTRSITGELF	TRBV19	TRBJ2-2
AWSRDLRDYGYT	TRBV30	TRBJ1-2
ASSSYPGQGASEQY	TRBV18	TRBJ2-7
ASSYYILAALPYEQY	TRBV6-2/TRBV6-3	TRBJ2-7
AWRPGYYTEAF	TRBV30	TRBJ1-1
ASSPRGGTDDYEQY	TRBV18	TRBJ2-7
ASRETGGSNTEAF	TRBV2	TRBJ1-1
ASSLASGGYSPLH	TRBV7-8	TRBJ1-6
AWSARTGGNEKLF	TRBV30	TRBJ1-4
SVPTLTGGAYNEQF	TRBV29-1	TRBJ2-1
AWGQTGELF	TRBV30	TRBJ2-2